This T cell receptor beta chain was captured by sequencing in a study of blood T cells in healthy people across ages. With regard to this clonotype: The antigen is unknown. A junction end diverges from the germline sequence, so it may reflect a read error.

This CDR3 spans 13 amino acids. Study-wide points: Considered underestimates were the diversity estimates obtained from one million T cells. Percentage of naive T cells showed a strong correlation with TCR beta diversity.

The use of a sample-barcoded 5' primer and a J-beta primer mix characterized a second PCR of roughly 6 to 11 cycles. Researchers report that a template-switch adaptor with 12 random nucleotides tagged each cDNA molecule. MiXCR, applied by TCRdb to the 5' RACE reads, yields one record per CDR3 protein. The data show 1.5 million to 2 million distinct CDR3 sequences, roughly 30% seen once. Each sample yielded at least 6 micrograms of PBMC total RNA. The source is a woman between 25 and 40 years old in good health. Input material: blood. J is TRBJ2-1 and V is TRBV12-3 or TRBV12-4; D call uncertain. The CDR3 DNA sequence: TGTGCCAGCAGTGGACGCGAACACAATGGGCAGTTCTTC. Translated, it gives CASSGREHNGQFF.